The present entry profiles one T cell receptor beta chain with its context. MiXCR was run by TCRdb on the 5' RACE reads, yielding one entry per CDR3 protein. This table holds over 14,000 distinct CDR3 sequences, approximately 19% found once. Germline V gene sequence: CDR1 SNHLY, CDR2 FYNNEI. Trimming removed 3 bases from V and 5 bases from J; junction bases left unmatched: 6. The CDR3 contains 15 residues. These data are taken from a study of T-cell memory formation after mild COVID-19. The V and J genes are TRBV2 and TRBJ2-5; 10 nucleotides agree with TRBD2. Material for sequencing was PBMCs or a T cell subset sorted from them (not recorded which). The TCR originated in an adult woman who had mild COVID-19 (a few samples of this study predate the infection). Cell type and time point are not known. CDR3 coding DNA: TGTGCCAGCAGTGAGCCCAGCGGGGGGGCGGAGACCCAGTACTTC. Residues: CASSEPSGGAETQYF.